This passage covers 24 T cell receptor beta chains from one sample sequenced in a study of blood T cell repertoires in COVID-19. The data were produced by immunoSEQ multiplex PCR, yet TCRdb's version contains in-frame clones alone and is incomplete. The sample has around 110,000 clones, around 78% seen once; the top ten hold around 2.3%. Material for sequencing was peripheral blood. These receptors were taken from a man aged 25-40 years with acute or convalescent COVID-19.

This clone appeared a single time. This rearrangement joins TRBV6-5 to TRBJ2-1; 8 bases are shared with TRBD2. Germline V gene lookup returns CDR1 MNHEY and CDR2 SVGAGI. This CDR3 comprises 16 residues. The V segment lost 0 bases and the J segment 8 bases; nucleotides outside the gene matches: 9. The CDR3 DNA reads TGTGCCAGCAGTTACTCGCTTAGCGGGATCGAGGATGAGCAGTTCTTC. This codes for CASSYSLSGIEDEQFF.

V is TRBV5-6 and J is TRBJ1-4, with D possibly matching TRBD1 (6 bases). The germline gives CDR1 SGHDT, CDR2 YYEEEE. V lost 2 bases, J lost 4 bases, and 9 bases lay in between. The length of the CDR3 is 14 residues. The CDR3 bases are TGTGCCAGCAGCTTACAGGGCAATAATGAAAAACTGTTTTTT. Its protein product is CASSLQGNNEKLFF.

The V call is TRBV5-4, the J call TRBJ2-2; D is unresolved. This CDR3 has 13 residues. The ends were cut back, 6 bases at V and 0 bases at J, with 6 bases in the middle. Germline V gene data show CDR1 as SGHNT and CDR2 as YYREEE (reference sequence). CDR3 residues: CASNEANTGELFF. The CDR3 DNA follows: TGTGCCAGCAATGAGGCGAACACCGGGGAGCTGTTTTTT.

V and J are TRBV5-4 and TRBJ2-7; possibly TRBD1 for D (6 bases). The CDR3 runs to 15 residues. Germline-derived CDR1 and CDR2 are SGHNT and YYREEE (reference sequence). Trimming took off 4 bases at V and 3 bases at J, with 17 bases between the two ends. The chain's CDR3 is CASSKGGLGDYEQYF. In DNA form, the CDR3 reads TGTGCCAGCAGCAAAGGGGGTCTTGGGGACTACGAGCAGTACTTC.

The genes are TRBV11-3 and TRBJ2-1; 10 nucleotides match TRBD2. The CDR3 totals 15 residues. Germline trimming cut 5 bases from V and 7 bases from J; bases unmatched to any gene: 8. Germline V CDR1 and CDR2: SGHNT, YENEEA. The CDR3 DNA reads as TGTGCCAGCAGCCTAGGACTAGCGGAGAGTAATGAGCAGTTCTTC. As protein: CASSLGLAESNEQFF. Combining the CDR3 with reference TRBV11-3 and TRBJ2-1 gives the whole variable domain EAGVVQSPRYKIIEKKQPVAFWCNPISGHNTLYWYLQNLGQGPELLIRYENEEAVDDSQLPKDRFSAERLKGVDSTLKIQPAELGDSAVYLCASSLGLAESNEQFFGPGTRLTVL.

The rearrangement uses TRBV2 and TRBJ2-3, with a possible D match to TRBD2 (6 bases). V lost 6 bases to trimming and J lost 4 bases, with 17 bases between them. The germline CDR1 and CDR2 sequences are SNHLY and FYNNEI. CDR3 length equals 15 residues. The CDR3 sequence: CASSKGREGADTQYF. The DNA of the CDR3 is TGTGCCAGCAGCAAAGGGCGGGAAGGGGCAGATACGCAGTATTTT.

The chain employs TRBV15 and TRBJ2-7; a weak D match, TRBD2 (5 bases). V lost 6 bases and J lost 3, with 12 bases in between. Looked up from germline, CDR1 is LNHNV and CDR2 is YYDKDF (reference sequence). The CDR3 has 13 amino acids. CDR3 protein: CATSPGINYEQYV. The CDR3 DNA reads TGTGCCACCAGTCCGGGGATAAACTACGAGCAGTACGTC.

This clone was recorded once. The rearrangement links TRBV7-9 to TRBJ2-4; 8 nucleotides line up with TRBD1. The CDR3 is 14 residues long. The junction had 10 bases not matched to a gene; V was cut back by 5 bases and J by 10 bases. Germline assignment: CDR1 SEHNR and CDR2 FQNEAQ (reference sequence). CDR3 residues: CASSSWQGAGIQYF. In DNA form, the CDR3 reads TGTGCCAGCAGCAGCTGGCAGGGGGCTGGAATTCAGTACTTC.

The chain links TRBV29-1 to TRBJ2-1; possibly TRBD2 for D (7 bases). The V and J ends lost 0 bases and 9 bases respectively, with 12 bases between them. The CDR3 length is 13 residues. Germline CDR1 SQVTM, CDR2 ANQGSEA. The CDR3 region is CSVEEGGGGEQFF. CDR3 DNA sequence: TGCAGCGTTGAAGAAGGCGGGGGCGGTGAGCAGTTCTTC.

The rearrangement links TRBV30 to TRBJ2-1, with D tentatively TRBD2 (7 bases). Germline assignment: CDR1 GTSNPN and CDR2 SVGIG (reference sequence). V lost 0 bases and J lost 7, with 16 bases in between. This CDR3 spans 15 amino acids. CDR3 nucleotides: TGTGCCTGGAGTGTATATGGGGGGGGCCCGAATGAGCAGTTCTTC. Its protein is CAWSVYGGGPNEQFF.

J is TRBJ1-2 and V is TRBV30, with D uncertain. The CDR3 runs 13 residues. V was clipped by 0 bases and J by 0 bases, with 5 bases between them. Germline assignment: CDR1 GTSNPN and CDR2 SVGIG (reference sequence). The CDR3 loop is CAWSVDTNYGYTF. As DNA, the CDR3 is TGTGCCTGGAGTGTCGACACTAACTATGGCTACACCTTC.

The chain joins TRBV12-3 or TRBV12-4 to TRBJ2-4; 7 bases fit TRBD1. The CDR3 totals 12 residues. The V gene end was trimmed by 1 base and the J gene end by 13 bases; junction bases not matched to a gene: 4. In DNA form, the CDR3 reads TGTGCCAGCAGTTTAGGGCAGGGGGAGCAGTACTTC. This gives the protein CASSLGQGEQYF.

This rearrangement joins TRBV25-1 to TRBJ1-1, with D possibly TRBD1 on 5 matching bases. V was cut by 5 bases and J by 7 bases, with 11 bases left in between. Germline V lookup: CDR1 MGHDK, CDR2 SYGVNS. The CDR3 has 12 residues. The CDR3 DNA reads TGTGCCAGCAGTCCAGGGAACCTTGAAGCTTTCTTT. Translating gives CASSPGNLEAFF.

In DNA form, the CDR3 reads TGTGCCAGCAGCTTTGAACTAGCGCCTTACAATGAGCAGTTCTTC. It encodes CASSFELAPYNEQFF. The gene calls are TRBV7-8 and TRBJ2-1; 7 bases map to TRBD2. CDR3 size: 15 residues. Germline CDR1 and CDR2: SGHVS and FQNEAQ. V lost 3 bases and J lost 4; bases outside the gene matches: 6. Using reference TRBV7-8 and TRBJ2-1 for the parts outside the CDR3, the full variable domain is GAGVSQSPRYKVAKRGQDVALRCDPISGHVSLFWYQQALGQGPEFLTYFQNEAQLDKSGLPSDRFFAERPEGSVSTLKIQRTQQEDSAVYLCASSFELAPYNEQFFGPGTRLTVL.

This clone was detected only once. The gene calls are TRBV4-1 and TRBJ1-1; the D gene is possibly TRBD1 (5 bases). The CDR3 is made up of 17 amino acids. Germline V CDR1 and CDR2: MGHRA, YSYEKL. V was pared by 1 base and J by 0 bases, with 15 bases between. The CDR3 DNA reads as TGCGCCAGCAGCCAAGTTAGGTCAGGGCGGATGAACACTGAAGCTTTCTTT. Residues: CASSQVRSGRMNTEAFF.

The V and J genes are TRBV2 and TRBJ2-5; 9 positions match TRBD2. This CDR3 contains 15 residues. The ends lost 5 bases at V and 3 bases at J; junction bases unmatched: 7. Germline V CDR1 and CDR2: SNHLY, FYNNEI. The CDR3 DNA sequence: TGTGCCAGCAGTCCCCTAGCGGGGACCAAAGAGACCCAGTACTTC. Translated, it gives CASSPLAGTKETQYF.

CDR3 region: CASNSGGAMDEQFF. The CDR3 DNA sequence: TGTGCCAGCAATAGCGGGGGGGCCATGGATGAGCAGTTCTTC. This chain links TRBV6-5 with TRBJ2-1; 11 bases map to TRBD2. V dropped 7 bases and J dropped 8; count of bases not matched to a gene: 7. CDR3 length: 14 residues. Germline V CDR1 and CDR2: MNHEY, SVGAGI.

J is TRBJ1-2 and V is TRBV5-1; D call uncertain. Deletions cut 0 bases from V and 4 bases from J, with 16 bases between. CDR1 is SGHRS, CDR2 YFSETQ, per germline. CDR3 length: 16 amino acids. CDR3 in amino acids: CASSLAASAGPYGYTF. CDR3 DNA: TGCGCCAGCAGCTTGGCCGCGTCGGCGGGCCCCTATGGCTACACCTTC.

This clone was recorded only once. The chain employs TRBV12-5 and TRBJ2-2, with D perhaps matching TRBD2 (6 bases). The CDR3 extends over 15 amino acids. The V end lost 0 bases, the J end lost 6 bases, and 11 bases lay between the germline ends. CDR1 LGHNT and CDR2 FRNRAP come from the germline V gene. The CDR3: CASGLVREWPGELFF. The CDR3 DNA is TGTGCTAGTGGTTTGGTCCGGGAGTGGCCCGGGGAGCTGTTTTTT.

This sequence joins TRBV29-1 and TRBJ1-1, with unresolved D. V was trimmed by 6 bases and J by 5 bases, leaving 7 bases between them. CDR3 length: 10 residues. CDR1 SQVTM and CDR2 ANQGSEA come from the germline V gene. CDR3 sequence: CSVARTEAFF. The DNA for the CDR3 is TGCAGCGTCGCCAGGACTGAAGCTTTCTTT.

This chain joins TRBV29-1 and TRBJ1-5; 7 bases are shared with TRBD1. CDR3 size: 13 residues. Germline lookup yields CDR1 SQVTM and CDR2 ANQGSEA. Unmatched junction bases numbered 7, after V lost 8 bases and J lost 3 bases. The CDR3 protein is CSYGDSYNQPQHF. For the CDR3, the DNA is TGCAGCTATGGGGACAGCTACAATCAGCCCCAGCATTTT.

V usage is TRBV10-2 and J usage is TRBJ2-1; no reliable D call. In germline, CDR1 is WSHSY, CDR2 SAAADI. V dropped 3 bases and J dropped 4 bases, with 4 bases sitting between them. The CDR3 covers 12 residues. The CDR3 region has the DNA TGCGCCAGCAGTGATTATTACAATGAGCAGTTCTTC. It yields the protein CASSDYYNEQFF.

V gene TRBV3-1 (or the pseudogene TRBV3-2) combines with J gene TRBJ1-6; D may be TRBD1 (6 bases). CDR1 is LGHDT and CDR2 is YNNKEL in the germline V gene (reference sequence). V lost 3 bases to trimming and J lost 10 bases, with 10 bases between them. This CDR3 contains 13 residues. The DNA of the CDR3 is TGTGCCAGCAGCCAGGGGGCCGGGTCACCCCTCCACTTT. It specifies CASSQGAGSPLHF.

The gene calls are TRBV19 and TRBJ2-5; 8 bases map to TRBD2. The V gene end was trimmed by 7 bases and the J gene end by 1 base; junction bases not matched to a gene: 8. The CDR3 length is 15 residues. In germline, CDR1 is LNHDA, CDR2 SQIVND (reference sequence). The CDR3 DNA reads TGTGCCAGTACCGCTCGGGGGGGAACCCAAGAGACCCAGTACTTC. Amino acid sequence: CASTARGGTQETQYF. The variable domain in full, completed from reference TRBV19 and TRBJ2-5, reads DGGITQSPKYLFRKEGQNVTLSCEQNLNHDAMYWYRQDPGQGLRLIYYSQIVNDFQKGDIAEGYSVSREKKESFPLTVTSAQKNPTAFYLCASTARGGTQETQYFGPGTRLLVL.